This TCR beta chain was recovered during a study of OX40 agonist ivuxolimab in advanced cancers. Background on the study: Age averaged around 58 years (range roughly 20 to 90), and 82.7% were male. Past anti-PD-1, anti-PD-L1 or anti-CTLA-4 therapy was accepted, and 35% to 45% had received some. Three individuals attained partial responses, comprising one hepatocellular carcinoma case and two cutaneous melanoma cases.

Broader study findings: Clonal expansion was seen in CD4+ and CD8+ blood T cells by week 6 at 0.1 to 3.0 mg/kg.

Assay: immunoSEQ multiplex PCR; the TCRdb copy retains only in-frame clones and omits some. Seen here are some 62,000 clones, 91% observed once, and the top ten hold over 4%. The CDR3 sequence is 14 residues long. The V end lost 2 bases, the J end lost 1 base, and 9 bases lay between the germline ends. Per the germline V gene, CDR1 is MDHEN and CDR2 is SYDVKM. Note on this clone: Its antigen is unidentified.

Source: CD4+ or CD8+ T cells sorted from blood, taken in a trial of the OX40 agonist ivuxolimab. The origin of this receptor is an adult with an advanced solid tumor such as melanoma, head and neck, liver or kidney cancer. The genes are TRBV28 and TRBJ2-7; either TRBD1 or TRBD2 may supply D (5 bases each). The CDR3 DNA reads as TGTGCCAGCAGTTTAGGGGGTCGTTCCTACGAGCAGTACTTC. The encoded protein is CASSLGGRSYEQYF.